The following is a TCR beta chain sequence with its context. This record belongs to a study of blood T cell repertoires in COVID-19. Study information: PBMCs, B-cell-depleted T cells, or T cells provided the cDNA or gDNA that made up the material.

The CDR3 consists of 15 residues. CDR1 and CDR2 (germline): MNHNY, SVGAGI (reference sequence). The V end was cut by 4 bases, the J end by 5 bases, with 16 bases between. Seattle participants joined during active infection and were tracked over time. How the authors handled the data: Estimated nucleated cell counts came from reference gene primer amplification. Assay used: immunoSEQ multiplex PCR; TCRdb lists only in-frame clones, some missing. D and trimming were read from the DNA, whereas the V and J calls and clone size are those reported in that table. Among some 360,000 clones listed, approximately 89% were seen once.

The sample consisted of peripheral blood. This TCR was recovered from a woman aged 55-69 years with COVID-19, enrolled during active disease. The V gene is TRBV6-6, the J gene TRBJ2-3, with a possible D match to TRBD2 (7 bases). The CDR3 DNA reads as TGTGCCAGCAGTTTGGCGGGGGCGCTAGGAGATACGCAGTATTTT. Protein sequence: CASSLAGALGDTQYF.